The sample holds one count of the clone carrying this TCR beta chain. This CDR3 region has 16 residues. TCRdb's copy holds only in-frame clones and misses some; the assay was immunoSEQ multiplex PCR. Of some 120,000 clones listed, more than 60% were seen once; the top ten hold roughly 4.5%. The data are from a study of PD-1 blockade in mismatch repair-deficient tumors. Mismatch repair deficiency was confirmed in all patients, by PCR or immunohistochemistry. TCRs were sequenced from a few patients responding to pembrolizumab. The sample consisted of peripheral blood, taken 60 weeks after starting pembrolizumab. V is TRBV21-1 and J is TRBJ2-1; whether TRBD2, the table's D call, matches the DNA was not checked. TRBV21-1 is a listed pseudogene. This TCR came from an adult with mismatch repair-deficient cancer. The CDR3 region has the DNA TGTGCCAGCAGCAGACTACTAGCGGGAGGATTCAATGAGCAGTTCTTC. It codes for CASSRLLAGGFNEQFF.